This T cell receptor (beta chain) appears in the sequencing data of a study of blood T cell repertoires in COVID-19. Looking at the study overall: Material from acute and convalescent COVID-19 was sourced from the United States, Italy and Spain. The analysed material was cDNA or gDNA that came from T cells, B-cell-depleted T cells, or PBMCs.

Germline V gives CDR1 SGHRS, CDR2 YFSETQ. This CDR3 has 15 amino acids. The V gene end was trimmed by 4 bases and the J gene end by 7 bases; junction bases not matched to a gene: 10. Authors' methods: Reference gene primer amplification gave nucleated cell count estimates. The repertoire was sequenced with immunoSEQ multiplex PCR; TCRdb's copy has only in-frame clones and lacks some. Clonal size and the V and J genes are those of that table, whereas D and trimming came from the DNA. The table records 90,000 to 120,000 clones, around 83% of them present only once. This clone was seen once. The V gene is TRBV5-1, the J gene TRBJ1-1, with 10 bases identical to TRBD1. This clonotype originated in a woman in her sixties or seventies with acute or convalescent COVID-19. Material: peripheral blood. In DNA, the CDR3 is TGCGCCAGCAGCCGGGACGACAGGGGGCGGGTTGAAGCTTTCTTT. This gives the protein CASSRDDRGRVEAFF.